These 7 T cell receptor beta chains came from one sample sequenced in a study of T cell responses to AZD1222 COVID-19 vaccine. TCRdb keeps only in-frame clones here, not all; method: immunoSEQ multiplex PCR. This sample has more than 100,000 clones, with approximately 92% found just once. The source material was peripheral blood, sampled on day 0 of AZD1222 vaccination. The receptor source for this set is an adult in good health.

The chain uses TRBV19 and TRBJ1-2; D possibly corresponds to TRBD1 (5 bases). Germline lookup yields CDR1 LNHDA and CDR2 SQIVND (reference sequence). V shed 6 bases and J shed 2 bases, with 10 bases lying between them. The CDR3 is 13 amino acids. This CDR3 is CASSSWGNYGYTF. The CDR3 DNA is TGTGCCAGTAGCAGCTGGGGGAACTATGGCTACACCTTC. Combining the CDR3 with reference TRBV19 and TRBJ1-2 gives the whole variable domain DGGITQSPKYLFRKEGQNVTLSCEQNLNHDAMYWYRQDPGQGLRLIYYSQIVNDFQKGDIAEGYSVSREKKESFPLTVTSAQKNPTAFYLCASSSWGNYGYTFGSGTRLTVV.

The gene calls are TRBV12-5 and TRBJ2-3; 8 bases are shared with TRBD1. Unmatched junction bases numbered 9, after V lost 1 base and J lost 3 bases. CDR1 is LGHNT and CDR2 is FRNRAP in the germline V gene. The CDR3 extends over 17 amino acids. CDR3 sequence: CASGLARTGSWTDTQYF. CDR3 sequence (DNA): TGTGCTAGTGGTTTGGCGAGGACAGGGAGCTGGACAGATACGCAGTATTTT.

V gene TRBV5-1 combines with J gene TRBJ2-2; 11 bases match TRBD2. Trimming removed 0 bases from V and 5 bases from J; junction bases left unmatched: 0. This CDR3 is 15 amino acids long. Germline CDR1 SGHRS, CDR2 YFSETQ. The CDR3 loop reads CASSLGLAGTGELFF. DNA of the CDR3: TGCGCCAGCAGCTTGGGACTAGCGGGGACCGGGGAGCTGTTTTTT.

V is TRBV7-6 and J is TRBJ2-3; TRBD2 matches 7 bases. After removal of 0 bases from V and 3 bases from J, the junction contained 3 bases not matched to a gene. The germline gives CDR1 SGHVS, CDR2 FNYEAQ. The CDR3 has 15 amino acids. The CDR3 here is CASSLAGGQTDTQYF. The CDR3 DNA reads TGTGCCAGCAGCTTAGCGGGAGGGCAGACAGATACGCAGTATTTT.

This chain joins TRBV28 and TRBJ1-1; 9 nucleotides line up with TRBD1. CDR1 and CDR2 from the germline V gene are MDHEN and SYDVKM. The V and J ends lost 1 base and 11 bases, in that order; junction bases with no gene match: 14. The CDR3 contains 16 residues. The CDR3 here is CASSLFPGQGLYKAFF. CDR3 coding DNA: TGTGCCAGCAGTTTATTCCCGGGACAGGGCTTGTATAAGGCTTTCTTT.

The genes are TRBV14 and TRBJ2-1; D possibly corresponds to TRBD2 (5 bases). The germline V gene encodes CDR1 SGHDN and CDR2 FVKESK. The CDR3 covers 16 residues. Trimming cost V 2 bases and J 8 bases, with 19 bases left between them. The CDR3 bases are TGTGCCAGCAGCCAACACGCCACTAGGGTTGGCGATGAGCAGTTCTTC. Protein sequence: CASSQHATRVGDEQFF.

The chain is built from TRBV24-1 and TRBJ1-1; D ambiguous. Trimming took 3 bases from V and 3 from J, leaving 16 bases between them. This CDR3 comprises 16 residues. Germline V lookup: CDR1 KGHDR, CDR2 SFDVKD. The CDR3 DNA reads as TGTGCCACCAGTGATCCCAACCGGACGGACGACACTGAAGCTTTCTTT. It codes for CATSDPNRTDDTEAFF.